One sample yielded the 2 T cell receptor beta chains listed below, sequenced in a study of T-cell reconstitution after alpha-beta-depleted transplantation in children. Unique molecular identifiers were incorporated into the prepared TCRbeta library. Using its own MiXCR run on the PCR reads, TCRdb lists one record per CDR3 protein. Among around 600,000 distinct CDR3 sequences, about 11% were seen once, and the ten largest hold less than 5%. The sample here was PBMCs from the stem cell graft donor, taken from the stem cell graft. The receptors shown here come from a human donor who donated a stem cell graft to a child with acute myeloid leukemia.

This clonotype was detected a few times. The CDR3 here is CASSFGGTEQYF. The CDR3 DNA reads as TGTGCCAGCAGTTTCGGAGGGACCGAGCAGTACTTC. The chain links TRBV12-3 or TRBV12-4 to TRBJ2-7; D is possibly TRBD2 (6 bases). Trimming cost V 3 bases and J 6 bases, with 9 bases left between them. The CDR3 extends over 12 amino acids.

This clonotype was recorded many times. This chain connects TRBV20-1 to TRBJ2-1; TRBD2 aligns across 16 bases. Germline V gene data show CDR1 as DFQATT and CDR2 as SNEGSKA (reference sequence). CDR3 size: 17 residues. The trim removed 7 bases at V and 8 bases at J, leaving 14 bases unmatched. CDR3 DNA: TGCAGTGTCCAGGGACTAGCGGGAGGGCAAAGCAAGTATGAGCAGTTCTTC. Its protein product is CSVQGLAGGQSKYEQFF.